In its sample, the clone carrying this T cell receptor beta chain was seen once. Measured with immunoSEQ multiplex PCR; TCRdb has only the in-frame clones, and not every one. The data contain around 150,000 clones, roughly 94% of them singletons. The CDR3 covers 14 residues. Germline lookup yields CDR1 MNHEY and CDR2 SVGAGI. Deletions cut 4 bases from V and 9 bases from J, with 15 bases between. These data are taken from a study of OX40 agonist ivuxolimab in advanced cancers. The sample was CD4+ or CD8+ T cells sorted from blood, taken in a trial of the OX40 agonist ivuxolimab. The V call is TRBV6-5, the J call TRBJ1-4, with D possibly matching TRBD1 (6 bases). The sequence derives from an adult with an advanced solid tumor such as melanoma, head and neck, liver or kidney cancer. CDR3 sequence reads: CASSSFGQPQKLFF. In nucleotides, the CDR3 is TGTGCCAGCAGTTCTTTCGGACAGCCGCAAAAACTGTTTTTT.